These 30 T cell receptor beta chains were sequenced from one sample in a study of Ad26.COV2.S vaccination and SARS-CoV-2 variants (dated by TCRdb to 2020 to 2023). Library creation used the immunoSEQ multiplex PCR assay. The table was pulled from immuneACCESS by TCRdb, which kept in-frame rearrangements only. Such tables lose some clones; where checked, under half of the loss comes from unresolved V genes, and the rest has no known cause. The sample has around 300,000 clones on record, roughly 89% of them singletons. The top ten constitute approximately 4.5% of the sample. The treatment or condition tag for this specimen amounts to: over 15 received Ad26.COV2.S at low or high dose, single or two shots; about 5 received placebo; per-sample allocation not given. For vaccine and placebo recipients, the sequenced repertoires came from samples collected on day 63 after the first injection. Sequencing was performed on peripheral blood, taken in a trial of Ad26.COV2.S vaccine versus placebo. These receptor sequences come from a person aged 18-60 years who received the Ad26.COV2.S COVID-19 vaccine or a placebo.

The genes are TRBV6-1 and TRBJ1-3, with D tentatively TRBD1 (5 bases). This CDR3 contains 16 residues. V was trimmed by 4 bases and J by 0 bases, leaving 13 bases between them. CDR1 is MNHNS and CDR2 is SASEGT in the germline V gene. The CDR3 loop reads CASSVATGSSGNTIYF. The CDR3 nucleotides read TGTGCCAGCAGTGTAGCTACAGGAAGCTCTGGAAACACCATATATTTT.

The chain has TRBV29-1 and TRBJ1-1, with D unresolved. CDR3 length: 14 amino acids. V lost 1 base and J 3 bases, leaving 12 bases between the germline ends. Germline loops: CDR1 SQVTM, CDR2 ANQGSEA. The CDR3 DNA reads TGCAGCGTTGAAGTACCGGGTTTCGACACTGAAGCTTTCTTT. Residues: CSVEVPGFDTEAFF.

This chain joins TRBV19 and TRBJ1-1; 11 bases map to TRBD1. Germline V gene sequence: CDR1 LNHDA, CDR2 SQIVND (reference sequence). This CDR3 is 18 amino acids long. V lost 3 bases to trimming and J lost 2 bases; unmatched junction nucleotides: 11. The CDR3 DNA sequence: TGTGCCAGTAGTATGGCCGGGACAGGGGGTGGAGGAAACACTGAAGCTTTCTTT. This gives the protein CASSMAGTGGGGNTEAFF.

V usage is TRBV5-1 and J usage is TRBJ1-3; D perhaps matches TRBD1 (5 bases). The CDR3 length is 16 residues. The V end was cut by 0 bases, the J end by 3 bases, with 13 bases between. CDR1 and CDR2 (germline): SGHRS, YFSETQ. CDR3 in amino acids: CASSLGQGAYGNTIYF. The DNA for the CDR3 is TGCGCCAGCAGCTTGGGGCAGGGCGCTTATGGAAACACCATATATTTT.

The chain employs TRBV12-2 and TRBJ2-5; the table calls TRBD2, which could not be checked here. TRBV12-2 corresponds to a pseudogene. CDR3 size: 19 residues. The chain's CDR3 is CASRLVTLPGLHYQETQYF. The CDR3 DNA sequence: TGTGCAAGTCGCTTAGTCACTCTTCCGGGACTTCACTATCAAGAGACCCAGTACTTC.

This chain links TRBV6-6 with TRBJ2-7; 14 bases line up with TRBD2. The V gene end was trimmed by 6 bases and the J gene end by 9 bases; junction bases not matched to a gene: 10. Germline V gene sequence: CDR1 MNHNY, CDR2 SVGAGI (reference sequence). This CDR3 has 15 residues. The CDR3 is CASRDGLAGGPLQYF. The CDR3 DNA sequence: TGTGCCAGCAGGGACGGACTAGCGGGAGGCCCATTGCAGTACTTC.

The chain recombines TRBV14 with TRBJ2-3; no firm D call. The CDR3 is 13 residues long. V was cut by 4 bases and J by 3 bases, with 8 bases left in between. Germline CDR1 is SGHDN and CDR2 is FVKESK. The CDR3 nucleotides are TGTGCCAGCAGCCGGAGATGGACAGATACGCAGTATTTT. Translation gives CASSRRWTDTQYF.

This chain joins TRBV28 and TRBJ1-1; 7 nucleotides line up with TRBD1. The V gene's germline CDR1 is MDHEN and CDR2 SYDVKM. CDR3 length: 14 amino acids. V gave up 8 bases and J gave up 3 bases; unmatched junction bases: 9. The CDR3 sequence: CASVMTGIDTEAFF. DNA for the CDR3: TGTGCCAGCGTAATGACAGGGATAGACACTGAAGCTTTCTTT.

The chain employs TRBV5-5 and TRBJ2-5; TRBD1 is a possible D gene (6 bases). The germline V gene has CDR1 SGHKS and CDR2 YYEKEE (reference sequence). This CDR3 has 15 residues. Trimming pared 0 bases from V and 5 bases from J, leaving 14 bases between. CDR3 DNA: TGTGCCAGCAGCTTGGCCTCTGGGGGCCTGGAGACCCAGTACTTC. Its protein product is CASSLASGGLETQYF.

This chain joins TRBV3-1 (or the pseudogene TRBV3-2) and TRBJ2-5; D unclear. The CDR3 has 11 amino acids. V was cut by 6 bases and J by 4 bases, with 6 bases left in between. From germline, CDR1 is LGHDT and CDR2 YNNKEL (reference sequence). CDR3 region: CASRRAETQYF. The CDR3 DNA is TGTGCCAGCAGACGCGCAGAGACCCAGTACTTC.

The chain links TRBV29-1 to TRBJ2-2, with D unresolved. V shed 4 bases and J shed 8 bases, with 8 bases lying between them. This CDR3 spans 11 amino acids. CDR1 SQVTM and CDR2 ANQGSEA come from the germline V gene. CDR3 sequence (DNA): TGCAGCGTTGGACTTGCTGGGGAGCTGTTTTTT. This sequence encodes CSVGLAGELFF.

The CDR3 protein is CASSSGPSSGNTIYF. The CDR3 nucleotides are TGTGCCAGCTCCTCGGGCCCAAGCTCTGGAAACACCATATATTTT. The chain carries TRBV18 and TRBJ1-3, with unresolved D. There are 15 residues in the CDR3. CDR1 and CDR2 (germline): KGHSH, LQKENI. The V gene lost 6 bases and the J gene lost 0 bases, with 12 bases spanning the gap.

The chain joins TRBV3-1 (or the pseudogene TRBV3-2) to TRBJ1-2; D is unresolved. Trimming shortened V by 1 base and J by 4 bases, and 13 bases separated the two germline ends. CDR1 is LGHDT and CDR2 is YNNKEL in the germline V gene (reference sequence). The CDR3 loop spans 15 amino acids. CDR3 sequence (DNA): TGTGCCAGCAGCCAAGCGGAGGGCTGGGGCTATGGCTACACCTTC. The encoded protein is CASSQAEGWGYGYTF.

This clone was seen only a few times. The CDR3: CASSLGLAGTYEQYF. The CDR3 DNA sequence: TGCGCCAGCAGCTTGGGACTAGCCGGAACCTACGAGCAGTACTTC. The chain carries TRBV5-1 and TRBJ2-7, with 7 bases fitting TRBD2. Trimming took 0 bases from V and 2 from J; bases not matched to a gene: 5. Germline loops: CDR1 SGHRS, CDR2 YFSETQ. This CDR3 contains 15 residues.

The DNA for the CDR3 is TGTGCCAGTAGTAACAGGGACTATGGCTACACCTTC. Its protein is CASSNRDYGYTF. The chain carries TRBV19 and TRBJ1-2, with D maybe TRBD1 (6 bases). V was trimmed by 4 bases and J by 3 bases, leaving 6 bases between them. This CDR3 has 12 residues. CDR1 LNHDA and CDR2 SQIVND come from the germline V gene (reference sequence). Combining the CDR3 with reference TRBV19 and TRBJ1-2 gives the whole variable domain DGGITQSPKYLFRKEGQNVTLSCEQNLNHDAMYWYRQDPGQGLRLIYYSQIVNDFQKGDIAEGYSVSREKKESFPLTVTSAQKNPTAFYLCASSNRDYGYTFGSGTRLTVV.

V and J are TRBV9 and TRBJ1-6, with TRBD1 identical over 11 bases. The CDR3 extends over 16 amino acids. The V and J ends lost 3 bases and 7 bases, in that order; junction bases with no gene match: 6. Germline lookup yields CDR1 SGDLS and CDR2 YYNGEE. CDR3 sequence: CASSEGTGGQNSPLHF. In nucleotides, the CDR3 is TGTGCCAGCAGCGAGGGGACAGGGGGACAAAATTCACCCCTCCACTTT.

This chain uses TRBV28 with TRBJ2-7; D is perhaps TRBD2 (6 bases). Trimming removed 3 bases at V and 2 bases at J, with 11 bases between. Germline V lookup: CDR1 MDHEN, CDR2 SYDVKM. The length of the CDR3 is 14 residues. CDR3 bases: TGTGCCAGCAGTTTGGAGGGGCGCCCCTACGAGCAGTACTTC. Amino acids: CASSLEGRPYEQYF.

The genes are TRBV14 and TRBJ2-1; 16 nucleotides line up with TRBD2. This CDR3 is built from 16 residues. J lost 7 bases, V lost 3 bases, and 3 bases had no gene match. The germline V gene has CDR1 SGHDN and CDR2 FVKESK. CDR3 amino acids: CASSQGLAGGLNEQFF. The CDR3, as DNA: TGTGCCAGCAGCCAGGGACTAGCGGGGGGGCTGAATGAGCAGTTCTTC.

The sample holds a few counts of this clone. This rearrangement joins TRBV11-2 to TRBJ1-3; 8 positions agree with TRBD1. The CDR3 has 16 amino acids. Trimming removed 3 bases from V and 0 bases from J; junction bases left unmatched: 4. CDR1 and CDR2 (germline): SGHAT, FQNNGV. CDR3: CASSFRQGNSGNTIYF. DNA for the CDR3: TGTGCCAGCAGCTTCAGACAGGGGAACTCTGGAAACACCATATATTTT.

The chain has TRBV19 and TRBJ1-1, with TRBD1 matching over 8 bases. Germline loops: CDR1 LNHDA, CDR2 SQIVND (reference sequence). CDR3 length: 16 residues. The ends lost 1 base at V and 1 base at J; junction bases unmatched: 5. The CDR3 is CASSIGTGKENTEAFF. CDR3 DNA sequence: TGTGCCAGTAGTATAGGGACAGGGAAAGAGAACACTGAAGCTTTCTTT.

The chain couples TRBV28 to TRBJ2-5; the match to TRBD1 covers 10 bases. CDR1 is MDHEN, CDR2 SYDVKM, per germline. This CDR3 has 14 residues. Trimming cost V 2 bases and J 7 bases; bases outside gene matches: 4. The CDR3 protein is CASSLGGQGMTQYF. The CDR3 coding sequence is TGTGCCAGCAGTTTAGGGGGACAGGGGATGACCCAGTACTTC. The full variable domain, in which reference TRBV28 and TRBJ2-5 provide the parts outside the CDR3, is DVKVTQSSRYLVKRTGEKVFLECVQDMDHENMFWYRQDPGLGLRLIYFSYDVKMKEKGDIPEGYSVSREKKERFSLILESASTNQTSMYLCASSLGGQGMTQYFGPGTRLLVL.

This clone has a single count. The V gene is TRBV5-5, the J gene TRBJ2-6, with D unresolved. V lost 0 bases to trimming and J lost 0 bases, with 13 bases between them. This CDR3 comprises 18 residues. Germline assignment: CDR1 SGHKS and CDR2 YYEKEE (reference sequence). CDR3 residues: CASSLDWVVSSGANVLTF. CDR3 DNA: TGTGCCAGCAGCTTGGATTGGGTTGTCAGCTCTGGGGCCAACGTCCTGACTTTC.

The V and J genes are TRBV6-5 and TRBJ2-5, with D maybe TRBD1 (5 bases). CDR3 length: 13 amino acids. Germline loops: CDR1 MNHEY, CDR2 SVGAGI. Deletions cut 6 bases from V and 5 bases from J, with 13 bases between. CDR3 bases: TGTGCCAGCAGCCAACAGGTGCGGGAGACCCAGTACTTC. Residues: CASSQQVRETQYF.

The CDR3 sequence is CASSWTARNEKLFF. For the CDR3, the DNA is TGCGCCAGCAGCTGGACAGCCCGTAATGAAAAACTGTTTTTT. This chain uses TRBV5-1 with TRBJ1-4; possibly TRBD1 for D (6 bases). Germline V gene lookup returns CDR1 SGHRS and CDR2 YFSETQ. The germline V and J ends were trimmed by 3 bases and 4 bases, with 10 bases remaining between them. This CDR3 spans 14 amino acids.

This chain uses TRBV19 with TRBJ2-7, with 10 bases that match TRBD2. CDR3 length equals 14 residues. CDR1 is LNHDA, CDR2 SQIVND, per germline (reference sequence). After removal of 9 bases from V and 6 bases from J, the junction contained 11 bases not matched to a gene. The CDR3 is CASSPRTSGGEQYF. The CDR3 coding sequence is TGTGCCAGCTCTCCTAGGACTAGCGGCGGCGAGCAGTACTTC.

The V gene is TRBV18, the J gene TRBJ1-5, with 9 bases identical to TRBD1. The CDR3 extends over 16 amino acids. Trimming at V came to 3 bases and at J to 3 bases, leaving 6 bases not matched to a gene. The germline V gene has CDR1 KGHSH and CDR2 LQKENI. CDR3 sequence (DNA): TGTGCCAGCTCACCCGGGACAGGGCGGGTCAATCAGCCCCAGCATTTT. Translating it yields CASSPGTGRVNQPQHF.

This chain uses TRBV4-1 with TRBJ2-3, with 8 bases lining up with TRBD2. The germline V gene encodes CDR1 MGHRA and CDR2 YSYEKL. V trimming: 1 base; J trimming: 0 bases; junction bases outside the gene matches: 9. There are 18 residues in the CDR3. This CDR3 reads CASSQGGLVLPSTDTQYF. Here the CDR3 DNA reads TGCGCCAGCAGCCAAGGGGGACTAGTCTTACCTAGCACAGATACGCAGTATTTT.

Notes on this clone: Other nucleotide sequences in the sample specify the same CDR3. The chain has TRBV5-1 and TRBJ1-1; D remains ambiguous. Trimming took off 0 bases at V and 1 base at J, with 7 bases between the two ends. CDR1 and CDR2 from the germline V gene are SGHRS and YFSETQ. The CDR3 runs to 14 residues. Here the CDR3 reads CASSLATANTEAFF. CDR3 nucleotide sequence: TGCGCCAGCAGCTTGGCGACCGCGAACACTGAAGCTTTCTTT.

The CDR3: CASIQTYEQYF. The CDR3 DNA reads TGTGCCAGCATACAAACCTACGAGCAGTACTTC. The chain has TRBV2 and TRBJ2-7; no reliable D call. The length of the CDR3 is 11 residues. Per germline, CDR1 SNHLY and CDR2 FYNNEI. With 7 bases removed from V and 2 bases from J, the gap between germline ends came to 6 bases.

The chain recombines TRBV10-3 with TRBJ1-1; 12 bases are shared with TRBD1. The junction had 7 bases not matched to a gene; V was cut back by 11 bases and J by 0 bases. CDR1 ENHRY and CDR2 SYGVKD come from the germline V gene. The CDR3 loop spans 15 amino acids. CDR3 region: CAATGTGGLNTEAFF. The CDR3 nucleotides are TGTGCCGCAACCGGGACAGGGGGCCTGAACACTGAAGCTTTCTTT.